This T cell receptor (beta chain) was sequenced for a study of T cell changes during pregnancy in multiple sclerosis. The repertoire was sequenced with immunoSEQ multiplex PCR; TCRdb's copy has only in-frame clones and lacks some. The data contain around 37,000 clones, about nine tenths of them singletons. CDR1 and CDR2 (germline): SGDLS, YYNGEE. Between the trimmed V and J ends, which lost 1 base and 0 bases, there was a span of 11 bases. CDR3 length equals 17 residues. This clone was observed a single time. This clonotype was obtained from a female donor with multiple sclerosis, enrolled in a pregnancy study. Sequencing was performed on CD8+ T cells from peripheral blood mononuclear cells, taken before pregnancy. This rearrangement joins TRBV9 to TRBJ1-6, with D uncertain. The CDR3 nucleotides read TGTGCCAGCAGCGTAAATGGAGCGAGCTCCTATAATTCACCCCTCCACTTT. Translation: CASSVNGASSYNSPLHF.